These T cell receptor beta chains were read from a single sample in a study of T-cell reconstitution after alpha-beta-depleted transplantation in children. TCRdb re-analysed the PCR reads in MiXCR, keeping a single row per CDR3 protein. The sample has approximately 420,000 distinct CDR3 sequences; about 11% are singletons. This sample comprised PBMCs from the stem cell graft donor, obtained from the stem cell graft. The receptors were gathered from a human donor who donated a stem cell graft to a child with acute myeloid leukemia. Each CDR3 is given with its conserved first and last residue. D genes are given only for firm matches. Clone size is shown for a subset of rows, as once, few, many or a class of expanded clone.

>TRBJ2-2|NA|TRBV4-1|NA
CASSQDGGAKGTGELFF
TGCGCCAGCAGCCAAGATGGAGGTGCTAAGGGCACCGGGGAGCTGTTTTTT
>TRBJ2-1|NA|TRBV9|many
CASSVVGSPEQFF
TGTGCCAGCAGCGTAGTGGGCAGCCCTGAGCAGTTCTTC
>TRBJ1-2|NA|TRBV20-1|few
CSARDGAQGFGYTF
TGCAGTGCTAGAGATGGGGCCCAGGGGTTTGGCTACACCTTC
>TRBJ1-4|TRBD1|TRBV12-3/TRBV12-4|many
CASSQGAPEKLFF
TGTGCCAGCAGCCAGGGGGCCCCTGAAAAACTGTTTTTT
>TRBJ1-1|NA|TRBV27|NA
CASSLDEATEAFF
TGTGCCAGCAGTTTAGATGAGGCCACTGAAGCTTTCTTT
>TRBJ2-1|TRBD2|TRBV20-1|NA
CSAPRASGSWDEQFF
TGCAGTGCCCCCAGGGCTAGCGGGAGTTGGGATGAGCAGTTCTTC
>TRBJ2-1|NA|TRBV14|NA
CASSQLGRAIPYNEQFF
TGTGCCAGCAGCCAATTGGGTCGGGCAATCCCATACAATGAGCAGTTCTTC
>TRBJ2-1|NA|TRBV11-1|NA
CASSLAPGSGMGWVHEYNEQFF
TGTGCCAGCAGCTTAGCCCCCGGGTCCGGGATGGGATGGGTCCATGAGTACAATGAGCAGTTCTTC
>TRBJ2-5|TRBD1|TRBV5-6|few
CASSLAFGQGQETQYF
TGTGCCAGCAGCTTGGCCTTTGGACAGGGTCAAGAGACCCAGTACTTC
>TRBJ2-1|NA|TRBV6-5|few
CASSYSSIDNEQFF
TGTGCCAGCAGTTACTCGTCCATAGACAATGAGCAGTTCTTC
>TRBJ1-2|NA|TRBV7-2|NA
CASSLDGQDLYGYTF
TGTGCCAGCAGCTTAGACGGGCAGGATTTATATGGCTACACCTTC
>TRBJ1-5|NA|TRBV20-1|NA
CSAQQGNQPQHF
TGCAGTGCCCAACAGGGTAATCAGCCCCAGCATTTT
>TRBJ1-6|NA|TRBV7-9|NA
CASSRPSSSYNSPLHF
TGTGCCAGCAGCCGACCGAGCAGCTCCTATAATTCACCCCTCCACTTT
>TRBJ1-1|NA|TRBV5-1|NA
CASSLEVGTEAFF
TGCGCCAGCAGCTTGGAAGTAGGGACTGAAGCTTTCTTT
>TRBJ2-4|NA|TRBV20-1|NA
CSASMSGASKNIQYF
TGCAGTGCTAGTATGTCGGGGGCGAGCAAAAACATTCAGTACTTC
>TRBJ2-6|TRBD1|TRBV3-1|NA
CASSRADRGGANVLTF
TGTGCCAGCAGCCGAGCGGACAGGGGTGGGGCCAACGTCCTGACTTTC
>TRBJ2-5|NA|TRBV20-1|NA
CSARDETGTQETQYF
TGCAGTGCTAGAGATGAAACCGGGACCCAAGAGACCCAGTACTTC
>TRBJ1-1|NA|TRBV5-6|many
CASSLTPNTEAFF
TGTGCCAGCAGCTTGACCCCGAACACTGAAGCTTTCTTT
>TRBJ2-5|NA|TRBV4-1|many
CASSQSGLETQYF
TGCGCCAGCAGCCAATCAGGTTTAGAGACCCAGTACTTC
>TRBJ2-1|NA|TRBV20-1|NA
CSARYRFGDEQFF
TGCAGTGCTAGGTACCGGTTTGGGGATGAGCAGTTCTTC
>TRBJ1-2|NA|TRBV12-3/TRBV12-4|many
CASSLRPNYGYTF
TGTGCCAGCAGCCTTAGGCCTAACTATGGCTACACCTTC
>TRBJ1-6|TRBD1|TRBV7-2|NA
CASSPMGGQGNSPLHF
TGTGCCAGCAGCCCGATGGGGGGACAGGGGAATTCACCCCTCCACTTT
>TRBJ1-6|TRBD1|TRBV4-2|few
CASSHKRIGTENSPLHF
TGTGCCAGCAGCCACAAAAGGATCGGGACAGAGAATTCACCCCTCCACTTT
>TRBJ2-1|NA|TRBV12-3/TRBV12-4|NA
CASTGTGSYNEQFF
TGTGCCAGCACTGGGACCGGGTCCTACAATGAGCAGTTCTTC
>TRBJ2-1|TRBD2|TRBV5-6|NA
CASSLGLAGDWGSEQFF
TGTGCCAGCAGCTTGGGACTAGCGGGAGATTGGGGGAGTGAGCAGTTCTTC
>TRBJ2-3|NA|TRBV2|NA
CASSVYEDTRYF
TGTGCCAGCAGTGTGTATGAGGATACGCGGTATTTT
>TRBJ2-2|NA|TRBV29-1|many
CSVVFSGLGFLTGELFF
TGCAGCGTTGTGTTCTCGGGTTTGGGATTCCTAACCGGGGAGCTGTTTTTT
>TRBJ2-3|NA|TRBV2|NA
CASREQRRGLLSTDTQYF
TGTGCCAGCAGGGAACAAAGGCGGGGACTGCTTTCTACAGATACGCAGTATTTT
>TRBJ1-1|NA|TRBV20-1|few
CSAGLRSEAFF
TGCAGTGCTGGACTCCGGTCTGAAGCTTTCTTT
>TRBJ2-3|NA|TRBV5-1|few
CASSSSGGQRTDTQYF
TGCGCCAGCAGCTCCTCCGGGGGTCAAAGGACAGATACGCAGTATTTT
>TRBJ2-1|TRBD1|TRBV7-6|NA
CASSRRRDRERNEQFF
TGTGCCAGCAGCCGACGCCGGGACAGGGAGAGGAATGAGCAGTTCTTC
>TRBJ1-5|NA|TRBV10-3|many
CAISEVPPDWQGNQPQHF
TGTGCCATCAGTGAGGTCCCTCCGGACTGGCAGGGCAATCAGCCCCAGCATTTT
>TRBJ2-7|TRBD1|TRBV7-9|few
CASSSPKGQGLSYEQYF
TGTGCCAGCAGCTCCCCCAAGGGACAGGGCCTCTCCTACGAGCAGTACTTC